A selection of T cell receptor beta chains follows, all from one sample in a study of blood T cell repertoires in COVID-19. TCRdb keeps only in-frame clones here, not all; method: immunoSEQ multiplex PCR. The sample shows approximately 200,000 clones, roughly 90% of them seen only once. The sequenced material came from peripheral blood. The receptors derive from a woman aged 60-75 years with acute or convalescent COVID-19. Both conserved end residues are trimmed from each CDR3.

j_gene: TRBJ2-7
v_gene: TRBV7-9
CDR3aa: ASSSSDYFGIYEQY

j_gene: TRBJ2-3
v_gene: TRBV3-1/TRBV3-2
CDR3aa: ASSQQRTSMGNTQY

j_gene: TRBJ2-7
v_gene: TRBV18
CDR3aa: ASSLTGSYEQY

j_gene: TRBJ1-1
v_gene: TRBV28
CDR3aa: ASSLPGNVQGKAF

j_gene: TRBJ2-1
v_gene: TRBV7-7
CDR3aa: ASSLGQGIYNEQF

j_gene: TRBJ1-3
v_gene: TRBV7-2
CDR3aa: ASSLGTVSGNTIY

j_gene: TRBJ2-5
v_gene: TRBV30
CDR3aa: ASVVGETQY

j_gene: TRBJ2-1
v_gene: TRBV7-2
CDR3aa: ASSLKRTSSYNEQF

j_gene: TRBJ1-2
v_gene: TRBV20-1
CDR3aa: SVYARGYT

j_gene: TRBJ1-1
v_gene: TRBV19
CDR3aa: ASSRDRGPSNTEAF

j_gene: TRBJ2-7
v_gene: TRBV2
CDR3aa: ASRRDLTGLTYEQY

j_gene: TRBJ1-1
v_gene: TRBV5-1
CDR3aa: ASSPRTGGRSTEAF

j_gene: TRBJ2-1
v_gene: TRBV11-2
CDR3aa: ASSPRLAGGGYNEQF

j_gene: TRBJ1-1
v_gene: TRBV29-1
CDR3aa: SADSRGMNTEAF

j_gene: TRBJ2-2
v_gene: TRBV12-3/TRBV12-4
CDR3aa: AGRQGRHGELF

j_gene: TRBJ2-2
v_gene: TRBV19
CDR3aa: ASSIGDRASGELF

j_gene: TRBJ2-6
v_gene: TRBV2
CDR3aa: AGSRGANVLT

j_gene: TRBJ2-1
v_gene: TRBV11-3
CDR3aa: ASSSRTGEQF

j_gene: TRBJ1-3
v_gene: TRBV30
CDR3aa: AWSVHGGKGNTIY

j_gene: TRBJ2-5
v_gene: TRBV5-1
CDR3aa: ASSLDGTRIETQY

j_gene: TRBJ2-7
v_gene: TRBV28
CDR3aa: ASSFYGSSSYEQY